These 24 T cell receptor beta chains were all obtained from the same sample, sequenced in a study of T cell changes during pregnancy in multiple sclerosis. Here immunoSEQ multiplex PCR was the method, and the copy in TCRdb shows in-frame clones only, minus some. The data contain under 45,000 clones, around 90% of them singletons. Sequences were derived from CD4+ T cells from peripheral blood mononuclear cells, sampled in the second trimester of pregnancy. The receptors were gathered from a female donor with multiple sclerosis, enrolled in a pregnancy study.

This chain links TRBV19 with TRBJ2-7, with 14 bases aligning to TRBD2. The junction had 7 bases not matched to a gene; V was cut back by 3 bases and J by 3 bases. CDR1 is LNHDA and CDR2 is SQIVND in the germline V gene (reference sequence). This CDR3 contains 17 residues. The CDR3 spells CASSIRTSGRPIYEQYF. CDR3 DNA: TGTGCCAGTAGTATTCGGACTAGCGGGAGGCCGATCTACGAGCAGTACTTC.

CDR3 in amino acids: CASSQDKRTSGRVVPDTQYF. Here the CDR3 DNA reads TGTGCCAGCAGCCAAGATAAGCGGACTAGCGGGAGGGTAGTACCGGATACGCAGTATTTT. The J gene is TRBJ2-3, the V gene TRBV4-2, with 15 bases aligning to TRBD2. This CDR3 region has 20 residues. Trimming removed 0 bases from V and 6 bases from J; junction bases left unmatched: 13. Germline V gene lookup returns CDR1 LGHNA and CDR2 YNFKEQ.

V usage is TRBV19 and J usage is TRBJ1-1; D is ambiguous. V gave up 3 bases and J gave up 6 bases, with 14 bases separating them. The germline gives CDR1 LNHDA, CDR2 SQIVND (reference sequence). The CDR3 has 14 amino acids. Written as DNA, the CDR3 is TGTGCCAGTAGTATTGGTAGAGGGATATCTGAAGCTTTCTTT. Encoded protein: CASSIGRGISEAFF.

This clone occurred a few times. The chain links TRBV29-1 to TRBJ1-1; TRBD1 is a possible D gene (6 bases). Germline V gives CDR1 SQVTM, CDR2 ANQGSEA. The V end was cut by 7 bases, the J end by 5 bases, with 14 bases between. This CDR3 spans 12 amino acids. The CDR3 nucleotides are TGCAGCGGGATTTCAGGGGTAACTGAAGCTTTCTTT. It yields the protein CSGISGVTEAFF.

This clone was seen only once. This sample includes further DNA sequences coding for the same CDR3. The rearrangement joins TRBV11-3 to TRBJ2-3; TRBD1 aligns across 7 bases. V lost 1 base to trimming and J lost 0 bases; unmatched junction nucleotides: 4. The CDR3 runs 16 residues. Germline assignment: CDR1 SGHNT and CDR2 YENEEA. CDR3 sequence (DNA): TGTGCCAGCAGCTTAGGACAGGGTCCTAGCACAGATACGCAGTATTTT. This gives the protein CASSLGQGPSTDTQYF.

V is TRBV28 and J is TRBJ2-3; 9 nucleotides agree with TRBD2. The CDR3 length is 16 residues. J lost 2 bases, V lost 3 bases, and 6 bases had no gene match. Germline V gene sequence: CDR1 MDHEN, CDR2 SYDVKM. The CDR3 sequence: CASSLAGGPYTDTQYF. CDR3 bases: TGTGCCAGCAGTTTGGCGGGAGGGCCTTACACAGATACGCAGTATTTT.

The CDR3 here is CSAAAQTEAFF. CDR3 coding DNA: TGCAGTGCTGCGGCACAAACTGAAGCTTTCTTT. This sequence joins TRBV20-1 and TRBJ1-1, with D unresolved. CDR1 and CDR2 from the germline V gene are DFQATT and SNEGSKA (reference sequence). V shed 5 bases and J shed 5 bases, with 9 bases lying between them. This CDR3 contains 11 residues.

This rearrangement joins TRBV29-1 to TRBJ2-7; maybe TRBD1 (5 bases). CDR3 length: 13 residues. CDR1 and CDR2 from the germline V gene are SQVTM and ANQGSEA. V shed 7 bases and J shed 6 bases, with 19 bases lying between them. The CDR3 DNA reads TGCAGCGCCCAGACAGCCCGTTTGGGCGAGCAGTACTTC. It translates to CSAQTARLGEQYF.

The chain carries TRBV7-9 and TRBJ2-1; 11 bases agree with TRBD2. Germline V gene sequence: CDR1 SEHNR, CDR2 FQNEAQ (reference sequence). V was clipped by 1 base and J by 5 bases; unmatched bases: 1. The CDR3 has 15 residues. CDR3 nucleotide sequence: TGTGCCAGCAGCTTAGTACTAGCGGGGGACAATGAGCAGTTCTTC. This sequence encodes CASSLVLAGDNEQFF.

The chain uses TRBV13 and TRBJ2-3; 13 bases map to TRBD2. This CDR3 spans 17 amino acids. Trimming removed 4 bases from V and 4 bases from J; junction bases left unmatched: 8. In germline, CDR1 is PRHDT, CDR2 FYEKMQ (reference sequence). CDR3 loop: CASSSTQLAGGADTQYF. The DNA for the CDR3 is TGTGCCAGCAGCTCCACTCAACTAGCGGGAGGGGCAGATACGCAGTATTTT.

The chain couples TRBV27 to TRBJ1-5; unclear D gene. CDR1 is MNHEY, CDR2 SMNVEV, per germline (reference sequence). The V end lost 6 bases, the J end lost 4 bases, and 10 bases lay between the germline ends. CDR3 length equals 13 residues. CDR3 amino acids: CASSSVGNQPQHF. The CDR3 DNA is TGTGCCAGCAGCTCGGTCGGGAATCAGCCCCAGCATTTT.

The rearrangement joins TRBV2 to TRBJ2-1; TRBD2 might be the D (6 bases). This CDR3 has 17 amino acids. Germline assignment: CDR1 SNHLY and CDR2 FYNNEI. V lost 0 bases to trimming and J lost 0 bases, with 12 bases between them. The CDR3: CASSEALPGSSYNEQFF. CDR3 DNA sequence: TGTGCCAGCAGTGAAGCGCTTCCCGGGAGCTCCTACAATGAGCAGTTCTTC.

This sequence joins TRBV11-2 and TRBJ2-7; 8 positions agree with TRBD1. Germline CDR1 reads SGHAT; CDR2 reads FQNNGV. There are 15 residues in the CDR3. Trimming removed 1 base from V and 0 bases from J; junction bases left unmatched: 2. In nucleotides, the CDR3 is TGTGCCAGCAGCTTAGGGGACAGGAGCTCCTACGAGCAGTACTTC. As protein: CASSLGDRSSYEQYF.

This chain joins TRBV6-5 and TRBJ2-3, with 9 bases that match TRBD1. The CDR3 runs 16 residues. Germline V lookup: CDR1 MNHEY, CDR2 SVGAGI. V shed 6 bases and J 0 bases; nucleotides not matched to a gene: 7. The DNA of the CDR3 is TGTGCCAGCAGCTACAGGACAGGGGTGAGCACAGATACGCAGTATTTT. This codes for CASSYRTGVSTDTQYF.

A few counts support this clone. The chain couples TRBV10-3 to TRBJ1-1; D might be TRBD1 (6 bases). Germline V gene sequence: CDR1 ENHRY, CDR2 SYGVKD. This CDR3 region has 15 residues. The V end lost 4 bases, the J end lost 10 bases, and 22 bases lay between the germline ends. CDR3 nucleotide sequence: TGTGCCATCAGTGGCAAGACAGGACAGCCTCTGAGAGCTTTCTTT. Amino acids: CAISGKTGQPLRAFF.

The rearrangement uses TRBV28 and TRBJ1-2, with D tentatively TRBD1 (6 bases). Germline CDR1 MDHEN, CDR2 SYDVKM. V shed 6 bases and J shed 2 bases, with 13 bases lying between them. The CDR3 totals 14 residues. This CDR3 is CASRMGGRNYGYTF. Here the CDR3 DNA reads TGTGCCAGCAGGATGGGGGGGCGGAACTATGGCTACACCTTC.

V is TRBV7-9 and J is TRBJ1-1; weak D call: TRBD1 (5 bases). Trimming took 3 bases from V and 4 from J, leaving 12 bases between them. CDR1 and CDR2 from the germline V gene are SEHNR and FQNEAQ (reference sequence). The CDR3 is 14 amino acids. The CDR3 is CASSFPRQTTEAFF. For the CDR3, the DNA is TGTGCCAGCAGCTTCCCAAGACAGACCACTGAAGCTTTCTTT.

The genes are TRBV28 and TRBJ2-7, with 10 bases aligning to TRBD2. The CDR3 spans 14 residues. The V and J ends lost 5 bases and 0 bases, in that order; junction bases with no gene match: 1. CDR1 and CDR2 from the germline V gene are MDHEN and SYDVKM. CDR3 loop: CASSPSGSSYEQYF. CDR3 in DNA: TGTGCCAGCAGTCCTAGCGGGAGCTCCTACGAGCAGTACTTC.

CDR3 sequence (DNA): TGTGCCAGTAGTCGACACAGGGGTGGGGACACTGAAGCTTTCTTT. Residues: CASSRHRGGDTEAFF. The rearrangement uses TRBV19 and TRBJ1-1; 7 positions agree with TRBD1. CDR3 size: 15 residues. J was trimmed by 3 bases and V by 5 bases; bases with no gene match: 9. Germline V gene data show CDR1 as LNHDA and CDR2 as SQIVND (reference sequence).

V usage is TRBV7-2 and J usage is TRBJ2-1; D is ambiguous. The germline V gene encodes CDR1 SGHTA and CDR2 FQGNSA. Trimming left V 2 bases short and J 0 bases short, with 8 bases between. The CDR3 is 15 residues long. CDR3 DNA: TGTGCCAGCAGCTTATTAGTGATCTCCTACAATGAGCAGTTCTTC. Translation gives CASSLLVISYNEQFF.

The DNA for the CDR3 is TGTGCCAGTAGCCTGCCCGGCGGGAGCTATGGGGAGCTGTTTTTT. Protein sequence: CASSLPGGSYGELFF. V usage is TRBV19 and J usage is TRBJ2-2; 7 nucleotides line up with TRBD2. With 6 bases clipped from V and 8 bases from J, the junction kept 12 bases outside the gene matches. This CDR3 is 15 amino acids long. In germline, CDR1 is LNHDA, CDR2 SQIVND (reference sequence).

The CDR3: CASSFLGQVNEKLFF. Here the CDR3 DNA reads TGTGCCAGCAGCTTCCTGGGACAAGTTAATGAAAAACTGTTTTTT. The genes are TRBV5-4 and TRBJ1-4, with D possibly TRBD1 on 6 matching bases. Germline CDR1 is SGHNT and CDR2 is YYREEE (reference sequence). V lost 2 bases and J 4 bases, leaving 12 bases between the germline ends. CDR3 length: 15 amino acids.

This rearrangement joins TRBV6-5 to TRBJ2-2; D possibly corresponds to TRBD2 (5 bases). The CDR3 has 14 amino acids. V was trimmed by 9 bases and J by 1 base, leaving 12 bases between them. CDR1 and CDR2 from the germline V gene are MNHEY and SVGAGI. CDR3 nucleotide sequence: TGTGCCAGTCGCGGGCGGGTGAACACCGGGGAGCTGTTTTTT. Translated: CASRGRVNTGELFF.

V and J are TRBV28 and TRBJ2-7; no definite D call. The CDR3 is made up of 13 amino acids. The V gene lost 5 bases and the J gene lost 4 bases, with 12 bases spanning the gap. The germline gives CDR1 MDHEN, CDR2 SYDVKM. The CDR3 region is CASSKTPGYEQYF. The CDR3 DNA follows: TGTGCCAGCAGTAAAACGCCAGGTTACGAGCAGTACTTC. The variable domain in full, completed from reference TRBV28 and TRBJ2-7, reads DVKVTQSSRYLVKRTGEKVFLECVQDMDHENMFWYRQDPGLGLRLIYFSYDVKMKEKGDIPEGYSVSREKKERFSLILESASTNQTSMYLCASSKTPGYEQYFGPGTRLTVT.